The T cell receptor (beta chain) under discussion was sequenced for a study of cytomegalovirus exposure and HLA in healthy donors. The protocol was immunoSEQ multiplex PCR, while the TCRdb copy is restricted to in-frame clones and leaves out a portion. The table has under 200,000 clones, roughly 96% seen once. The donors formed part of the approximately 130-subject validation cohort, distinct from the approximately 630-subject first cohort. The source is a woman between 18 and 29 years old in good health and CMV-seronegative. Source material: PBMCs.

The CDR3 here is CASSSISSYNSPLHF. CDR3 nucleotides: TGTGCCAGCAGCTCAATCAGCTCCTATAATTCACCCCTCCACTTT. The rearrangement joins TRBV7-2 to TRBJ1-6; no clear D gene. The germline CDR1 and CDR2 sequences are SGHTA and FQGNSA. The CDR3 loop spans 15 amino acids. The germline V and J ends were trimmed by 4 bases and 0 bases, with 7 bases remaining between them.